The 4 T cell receptor beta chains below were found in one sample sequenced in a study of T-cell memory formation after mild COVID-19. TCRdb reprocessed the 5' RACE reads with MiXCR, giving one entry per CDR3 protein. In the table there are 470,000 or so distinct CDR3 sequences, about 20% of which are singletons. Sequencing was done on a sample of PBMCs or a T cell subset sorted from them (not recorded which). The receptors were gathered from an adult woman who had mild COVID-19 (a few samples of this study predate the infection). Cell type and time point are not known.

This clonotype was seen repeatedly, ten times or more. This chain links TRBV7-8 with TRBJ2-7, with D perhaps matching TRBD1 (6 bases). In germline, CDR1 is SGHVS, CDR2 FQNEAQ. The CDR3 totals 13 residues. Trimming removed 5 bases from V and 0 bases from J, with 8 bases in between. This CDR3 reads CASSPDSSYEQYF. As DNA, the CDR3 is TGTGCCAGCAGCCCGGACAGCTCCTACGAGCAGTACTTC.

This clonotype was seen a handful of times. V usage is TRBV12-3 or TRBV12-4 and J usage is TRBJ1-5, with 8 bases fitting TRBD1. Losses at the gene ends were 4 bases for V and 5 bases for J; bases not matched to a gene: 7. The CDR3 consists of 15 residues. CDR3 residues: CASSSSGGGDQPQHF. In nucleotides, the CDR3 is TGTGCCAGCAGTTCGTCAGGGGGCGGCGATCAGCCCCAGCATTTT.

This chain connects TRBV2 to TRBJ2-7; TRBD2 aligns across 7 bases. J was trimmed by 7 bases and V by 10 bases; bases with no gene match: 13. Germline assignment: CDR1 SNHLY and CDR2 FYNNEI. The CDR3 is made up of 13 amino acids. The CDR3: CATQKREGKEQYF. CDR3 DNA sequence: TGTGCCACCCAAAAGCGGGAAGGGAAAGAGCAGTACTTC.

This clonotype was observed a handful of times. The V and J genes are TRBV5-4 and TRBJ2-7; the D call may be TRBD1 or TRBD2 (5 bases each). V lost 3 bases, J lost 6 bases, and 28 bases lay in between. Germline V gene data show CDR1 as SGHNT and CDR2 as YYREEE (reference sequence). The CDR3 spans 18 residues. CDR3: CASSYRGLRGASTFEQYF. For the CDR3, the DNA is TGTGCCAGCAGCTACCGGGGCCTACGTGGGGCGAGCACCTTCGAGCAGTACTTC.